Listed here are 5 T cell receptor beta chains from one sample, sequenced in a study of T cells in Graves' hyperthyroidism and ophthalmopathy. It was RNA transcripts that yielded the amplified TCR beta CDR3 regions. TCR CDR3 underwent first-round RT-PCR with the HTBI primer set. MiXCR was run by TCRdb on the multiplex PCR reads, yielding one entry per CDR3 protein. The sample has approximately 870,000 distinct CDR3 sequences; around 38% are singletons. Sample: blood. The receptor source for this set is a man between 18 and 35 years old with Graves' hyperthyroidism.

This clonotype has only a few counts. In nucleotides, the CDR3 is TGCGCCAGCACTTGGACGGTTGACTCCTACGAGCAGTACTTC. This encodes CASTWTVDSYEQYF. This chain links TRBV10-2 with TRBJ2-7; unclear D gene. This CDR3 is 14 amino acids long. Trimming cost V 7 bases and J 0 bases, with 13 bases left between them. CDR1 is WSHSY, CDR2 SAAADI, per germline.

This chain joins TRBV9 and TRBJ2-3, with no clear D. The CDR3 has 12 residues. Germline CDR1 reads SGDLS; CDR2 reads YYNGEE. V lost 7 bases to trimming and J lost 3 bases, with 9 bases between them. CDR3 in DNA: TGTGCCAGCGGGATGGGGACAGATACGCAGTATTTT. This sequence encodes CASGMGTDTQYF. The full variable domain, its missing parts supplied by reference TRBV9 and TRBJ2-3, is DSGVTQTPKHLITATGQRVTLRCSPRSGDLSVYWYQQSLDQGLQFLIQYYNGEERAKGNILERFSAQQFPDLHSELNLSSLELGDSALYFCASGMGTDTQYFGPGTRLTVL.

The rearrangement joins TRBV2 to TRBJ2-5; 10 nucleotides align to TRBD1. The V gene's germline CDR1 is SNHLY and CDR2 FYNNEI. The length of the CDR3 is 16 residues. V was pared by 4 bases and J by 0 bases, with 5 bases of the junction left unmatched. CDR3: CASSGGQGTDQETQYF. CDR3 in DNA: TGTGCCAGCAGTGGGGGACAGGGGACAGACCAAGAGACCCAGTACTTC.

The V call is TRBV7-2, the J call TRBJ2-7; TRBD2 aligns across 9 bases. There are 15 residues in the CDR3. J was trimmed by 4 bases and V by 1 base; bases with no gene match: 5. CDR1 and CDR2 (germline): SGHTA, FQGNSA. The CDR3 region has the DNA TGTGCCAGCAGCTTAGAGGGTAGCGGGGGTTACGAGCAGTACTTC. Its protein is CASSLEGSGGYEQYF.

This clonotype was found many times. The chain is built from TRBV4-1 and TRBJ1-2; D uncertain. The germline gives CDR1 MGHRA, CDR2 YSYEKL. The V and J ends lost 0 bases and 5 bases respectively, with 4 bases between them. CDR3 length: 12 residues. CDR3 sequence: CASSQEGYGYTF. CDR3 in DNA: TGCGCCAGCAGCCAAGAGGGGTATGGCTACACCTTC.